This TCR beta chain was captured by sequencing in a study of regulatory T cells in long-lasting Graves disease. Broader study findings: A greater number of public clonotypes (about 3,000) was shared by persistent patients than by new patients (approximately 880).

This sample's time point: newly diagnosed GD, antithyroid drugs for less than 3 months. RNA isolated from PBMCs was used to make the TCR library. This clonotype was counted at least ten times. What it binds is not known. V was trimmed by 8 bases and J by 0 bases, leaving 22 bases between them. The germline gives CDR1 SNHLY, CDR2 FYNNEI. The CDR3 runs 18 residues. Researchers made TCR beta libraries by using iRepertoire HTBI primers and running Arm-PCR on CDR3 regions. Using its own MiXCR run on the multiplex PCR reads, TCRdb lists one record per CDR3 protein. The data show approximately 350,000 distinct CDR3 sequences, over 15% seen once. This sample also belongs to another study, concerning T cells in Graves' hyperthyroidism and ophthalmopathy. That publication notes: The definition of stable Graves' hyperthyroidism was no ophthalmopathy progression within 18 months. With the HTBI primer set, the TCR CDR3 went through a first round of RT-PCR.

The sequence came from a man aged 40-55 years with Graves disease. The chain couples TRBV2 to TRBJ2-2; D gene ambiguous. This material consisted of peripheral blood mononuclear cells (PBMCs), taken at new diagnosis, from a patient treated with antithyroid drugs. Written as DNA, the CDR3 is TGTGCCAGCTTTCCTTTCCCCATATTAGGCGCGAACACCGGGGAGCTGTTTTTT. It translates to CASFPFPILGANTGELFF.